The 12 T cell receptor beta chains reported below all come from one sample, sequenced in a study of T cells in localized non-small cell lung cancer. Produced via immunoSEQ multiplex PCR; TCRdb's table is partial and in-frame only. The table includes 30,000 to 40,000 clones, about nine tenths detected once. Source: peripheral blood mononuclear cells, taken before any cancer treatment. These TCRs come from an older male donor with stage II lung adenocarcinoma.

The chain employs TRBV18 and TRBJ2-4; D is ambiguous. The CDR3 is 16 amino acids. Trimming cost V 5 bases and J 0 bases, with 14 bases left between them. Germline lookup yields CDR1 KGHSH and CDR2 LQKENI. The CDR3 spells CASSVVPTLAKNIQYF. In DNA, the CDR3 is TGTGCCAGCTCAGTCGTCCCCACCCTAGCCAAAAACATTCAGTACTTC.

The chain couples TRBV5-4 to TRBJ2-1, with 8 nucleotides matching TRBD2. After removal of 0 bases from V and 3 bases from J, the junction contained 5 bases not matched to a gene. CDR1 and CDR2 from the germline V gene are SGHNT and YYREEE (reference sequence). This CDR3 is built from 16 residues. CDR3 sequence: CASSLGAAGVYNEQFF. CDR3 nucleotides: TGTGCCAGCAGCTTGGGGGCAGCGGGAGTCTACAATGAGCAGTTCTTC.

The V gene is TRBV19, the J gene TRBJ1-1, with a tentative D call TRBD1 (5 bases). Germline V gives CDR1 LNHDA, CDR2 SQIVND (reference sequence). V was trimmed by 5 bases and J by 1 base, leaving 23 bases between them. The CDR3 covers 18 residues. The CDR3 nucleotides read TGTGCCAGTAGTGTCTCACCGACAGTAGCTCGATCGAACACTGAAGCTTTCTTT. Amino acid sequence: CASSVSPTVARSNTEAFF.

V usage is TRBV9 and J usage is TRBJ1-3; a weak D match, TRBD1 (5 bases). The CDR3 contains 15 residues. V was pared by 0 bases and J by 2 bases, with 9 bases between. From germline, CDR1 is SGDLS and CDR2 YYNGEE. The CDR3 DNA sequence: TGTGCCAGCAGCGTAGGAGGGGCCACTGGAAACACCATATATTTT. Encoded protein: CASSVGGATGNTIYF.

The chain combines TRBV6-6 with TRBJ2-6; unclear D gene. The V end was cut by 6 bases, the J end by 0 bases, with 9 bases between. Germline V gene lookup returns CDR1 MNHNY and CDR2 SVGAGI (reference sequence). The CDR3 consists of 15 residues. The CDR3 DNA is TGTGCCAGCAGCCTGGGTAGCTCTGGGGCCAACGTCCTGACTTTC. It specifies CASSLGSSGANVLTF.

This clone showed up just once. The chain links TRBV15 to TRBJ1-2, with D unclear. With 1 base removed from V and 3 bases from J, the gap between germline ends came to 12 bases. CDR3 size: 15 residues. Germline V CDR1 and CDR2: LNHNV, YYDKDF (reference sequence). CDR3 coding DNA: TGTGCCACCAGCAGAGTCGGAAATGAGTACTATGGCTACACCTTC. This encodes CATSRVGNEYYGYTF.

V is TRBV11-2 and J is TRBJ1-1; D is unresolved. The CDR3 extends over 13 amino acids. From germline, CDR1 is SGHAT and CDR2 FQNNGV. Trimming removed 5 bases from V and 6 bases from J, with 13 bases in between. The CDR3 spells CASSHPGYSEAFF. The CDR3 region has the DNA TGTGCCAGCAGCCACCCGGGTTACTCTGAAGCTTTCTTT. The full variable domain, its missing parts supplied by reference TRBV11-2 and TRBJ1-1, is EAGVAQSPRYKIIEKRQSVAFWCNPISGHATLYWYQQILGQGPKLLIQFQNNGVVDDSQLPKDRFSAERLKGVDSTLKIQPAKLEDSAVYLCASSHPGYSEAFFGQGTRLTVV.

The CDR3 bases are TGCGCCAGCAGCTGGGGGACAGGGCAAGTTAACGAGCAGTACTTC. Its protein product is CASSWGTGQVNEQYF. The V gene is TRBV5-1, the J gene TRBJ2-7; 9 bases match TRBD1. The CDR3 contains 15 residues. Germline CDR1 reads SGHRS; CDR2 reads YFSETQ. With V trimmed by 3 bases and J by 5 bases, 9 bases remained unmatched.

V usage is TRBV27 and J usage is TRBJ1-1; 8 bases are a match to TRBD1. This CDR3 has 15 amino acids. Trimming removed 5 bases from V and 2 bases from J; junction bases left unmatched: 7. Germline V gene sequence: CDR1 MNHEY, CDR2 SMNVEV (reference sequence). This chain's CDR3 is CASSPLTGVNTEAFF. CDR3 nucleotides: TGTGCCAGCAGTCCGTTGACAGGGGTCAACACTGAAGCTTTCTTT.

The CDR3 DNA sequence: TGTGCCATCAGTGTGGGACGTGGCTACACCTTC. It specifies CAISVGRGYTF. J is TRBJ1-2 and V is TRBV10-3, with D possibly TRBD1 on 5 matching bases. With 4 bases removed from V and 7 bases from J, the gap between germline ends came to 7 bases. Germline CDR1 ENHRY, CDR2 SYGVKD. This CDR3 spans 11 amino acids.

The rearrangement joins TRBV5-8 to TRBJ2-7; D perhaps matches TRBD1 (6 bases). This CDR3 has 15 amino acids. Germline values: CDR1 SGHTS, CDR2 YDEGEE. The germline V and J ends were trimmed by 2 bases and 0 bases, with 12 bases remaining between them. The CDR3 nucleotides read TGTGCCAGCAGCTTCGACAGGATAAGCTCCTACGAGCAGTACTTC. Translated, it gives CASSFDRISSYEQYF.

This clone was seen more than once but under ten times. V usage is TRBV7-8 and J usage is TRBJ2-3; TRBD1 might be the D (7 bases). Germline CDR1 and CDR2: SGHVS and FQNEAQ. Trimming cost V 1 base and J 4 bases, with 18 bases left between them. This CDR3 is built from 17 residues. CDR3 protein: CASSLVGGGQGADTQYF. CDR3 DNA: TGTGCCAGCAGCTTAGTCGGGGGAGGCCAGGGGGCAGATACGCAGTATTTT.